The count of the clone carrying this T cell receptor beta chain is one. With 4 bases removed from V and 4 bases from J, the gap between germline ends came to 11 bases. From germline, CDR1 is SQVTM and CDR2 ANQGSEA. The CDR3 is made up of 12 amino acids. This entry is derived from a study of technical replicates of blood from a few donors. The protocol was immunoSEQ multiplex PCR, while the TCRdb copy is restricted to in-frame clones and leaves out a portion. The sample consists of 70,000 or so clones, 92% of them appearing once. The clonotype was recovered from a human donor in good health. V gene TRBV29-1 combines with J gene TRBJ2-7, with D maybe TRBD2 (6 bases). Sequenced: T cells isolated from PBMCs. The CDR3 DNA sequence: TGCAGCGTTGCCGGAGGGGTTTACGAGCAGTACTTC. The encoded protein is CSVAGGVYEQYF.